This record covers a single T cell receptor beta chain. Its antigen is not known. A much larger clone lies one base from this, so it may be a read error. No cell sorting was done before RNA was extracted from the tissue. The normal lung tissue was taken more than 3 cm from the tumor edge. Between August and November 2014, newly diagnosed, chemotherapy-naive lung cancer patients underwent thoracic surgery in China. This sample is drawn from a study of tumor and adjacent non-tumor tissue in lung cancer. The library came from three nested PCR rounds adapted from ARM-PCR protocols. Via MiXCR, TCRdb re-called the multiplex PCR reads, giving one row per CDR3 protein. The data hold around 75,000 distinct CDR3 sequences, with around 70% observed a single time. Study-level points and caveats: Higher tumor TCR diversity was associated with shorter survival.

CDR1 and CDR2 from the germline V gene are MNHEY and SVGEGT. The CDR3 extends over 17 amino acids. Sequencing was carried out using distant non-tumor lung tissue. This TCR came from a woman aged 50 to 60 with non-small cell lung cancer. V gene TRBV6-2 or TRBV6-3 combines with J gene TRBJ2-4, with a possible D match to TRBD2 (6 bases). The CDR3 sequence is CTSSYSSGRIAKNIQYF. DNA of the CDR3: TGTACCAGCAGTTATAGTAGCGGACGAATAGCCAAAAACATTCAGTACTTC.